This TCR beta chain was identified in a study of cytomegalovirus exposure and HLA in healthy donors. This clone was observed a single time. Sequencing used immunoSEQ multiplex PCR; TCRdb keeps in-frame clones, though not all of them. The sample has 95,000 to 120,000 clones, approximately 94% seen once; the top ten hold roughly 0.66%. The CDR3 is 13 amino acids. Germline values: CDR1 SGHRS, CDR2 YFSETQ. The V end was cut by 4 bases, the J end by 0 bases, with 8 bases between. Among the 120 or so subjects of the validation cohort, separate from the approximately 660-subject first cohort, were the donors.

The V call is TRBV5-1, the J call TRBJ2-7, with TRBD1 as a possible D gene (6 bases). Material for sequencing was PBMCs. This TCR was recovered from a woman under 30 in good health and CMV-seronegative. The CDR3 DNA reads TGCGCCAGCAGCCGACAGGACTCCTACGAGCAGTACTTC. Residues: CASSRQDSYEQYF.